This T cell receptor beta chain was documented in a study of T cells in Graves' hyperthyroidism and ophthalmopathy. About the study: Staff took peripheral blood when the initial diagnosis was made, before any treatment began.

CDR3 length equals 13 residues. Trimming stripped 1 base from V and 5 bases from J, with 7 bases between. Looked up from germline, CDR1 is SNHLY and CDR2 is FYNNEI. From RNA transcripts, TCR beta CDR3 regions were amplified. The HTBI set primed first-round TCR CDR3 RT-PCR. TCRdb used MiXCR to reprocess the multiplex PCR reads, holding one entry per CDR3 protein. The sample has roughly 570,000 distinct CDR3 sequences; around 14% are singletons. Ten or more counts support this clonotype. V is TRBV2 and J is TRBJ2-3; D remains ambiguous. The TCR sequence derives from a woman between 25 and 40 years old with Graves' hyperthyroidism. Input material: blood. The CDR3 nucleotides are TGTGCCAGCAGTGAAGTGGGTGGAGATACGCAGTATTTT. Protein product: CASSEVGGDTQYF.